These T cell receptor beta chains were read from a single sample in a study of blood T cell repertoires in COVID-19. Assay: immunoSEQ multiplex PCR; the TCRdb copy retains only in-frame clones and omits some. The sample contains about 330,000 clones, more than 70% of which appear only once. Sequenced sample: peripheral blood. Receptors originate from a man between 18 and 35 years old who had recovered from COVID-19. The CDR3 runs from the conserved cysteine through the conserved F or W. The D gene is left open where the match is weak. Rows may omit the clone size; those that give it use once, few, many or a size class.

D gene: NA
clone size: NA
V gene: TRBV2
J gene: TRBJ2-6
CDR3 protein: CATPAGGEVSGANVLTF
CDR3 DNA: TGTGCCACCCCCGCCGGGGGAGAGGTCTCTGGGGCCAACGTCCTGACTTTC

D gene: NA
clone size: NA
V gene: TRBV10-3
J gene: TRBJ2-7
CDR3 protein: CAIRGPRGSYEQYF
CDR3 DNA: TGTGCCATCAGAGGACCCCGAGGGTCCTACGAGCAGTACTTC

D gene: NA
clone size: NA
V gene: TRBV6-5
J gene: TRBJ1-1
CDR3 protein: CASTPAGESNTEAFF
CDR3 DNA: TGTGCCAGCACTCCCGCCGGGGAATCGAACACTGAAGCTTTCTTT

D gene: NA
clone size: NA
V gene: TRBV23-1
J gene: TRBJ2-5
CDR3 protein: CASSHPNPSRQSQETQYF
CDR3 DNA: TGCGCCAGCAGTCACCCAAACCCCTCCAGGCAGAGCCAAGAGACCCAGTACTTC

D gene: NA
clone size: NA
V gene: TRBV6-5
J gene: TRBJ2-1
CDR3 protein: CASSQGHHNEQFF
CDR3 DNA: TGTGCCAGCAGTCAGGGACACCACAATGAGCAGTTCTTC

D gene: TRBD2
clone size: NA
V gene: TRBV3-1/TRBV3-2
J gene: TRBJ2-5
CDR3 protein: CASSQDERGRYQETQYF
CDR3 DNA: TGTGCCAGCAGCCAAGATGAGCGGGGGAGGTACCAAGAGACCCAGTACTTC

D gene: NA
clone size: NA
V gene: TRBV25-1
J gene: TRBJ1-4
CDR3 protein: CASRGGTNEKLFF
CDR3 DNA: TGTGCCAGCAGGGGAGGGACTAATGAAAAACTGTTTTTT

D gene: TRBD1
clone size: NA
V gene: TRBV19
J gene: TRBJ1-2
CDR3 protein: CASSSGTASYGYTF
CDR3 DNA: TGTGCCAGTAGCTCCGGGACAGCAAGTTATGGCTACACCTTC

D gene: NA
clone size: NA
V gene: TRBV18
J gene: TRBJ2-2
CDR3 protein: CASSGLQGPAAGELFF
CDR3 DNA: TGTGCCAGCTCAGGATTACAGGGACCCGCAGCCGGGGAGCTGTTTTTT

D gene: TRBD2
clone size: NA
V gene: TRBV2
J gene: TRBJ2-3
CDR3 protein: CASSAGLAGVDTQYF
CDR3 DNA: TGTGCCAGCAGTGCGGGTCTAGCGGGAGTAGATACGCAGTATTTT

D gene: TRBD1
clone size: NA
V gene: TRBV6-5
J gene: TRBJ2-7
CDR3 protein: CASIPGQGSSYEQYF
CDR3 DNA: TGTGCCAGCATCCCGGGACAGGGGTCGTCCTACGAGCAGTACTTC

D gene: NA
clone size: NA
V gene: TRBV12-2
J gene: TRBJ1-5
CDR3 protein: CASRSHWDIYSQPQHF
CDR3 DNA: TGTGCAAGTCGCTCCCACTGGGACATCTATTCCCAGCCCCAGCATTTT

D gene: TRBD1
clone size: NA
V gene: TRBV14
J gene: TRBJ2-1
CDR3 protein: CASSQVTGGRSEQFF
CDR3 DNA: TGTGCCAGCAGCCAAGTAACAGGGGGCCGGAGTGAGCAGTTCTTC

D gene: TRBD1
clone size: once
V gene: TRBV10-3
J gene: TRBJ2-5
CDR3 protein: CAIRTGHQETQYF
CDR3 DNA: TGTGCCATCCGGACAGGTCACCAAGAGACCCAGTACTTC

D gene: TRBD2
clone size: NA
V gene: TRBV2
J gene: TRBJ2-1
CDR3 protein: CASRRLADNEQFF
CDR3 DNA: TGTGCCAGCAGGAGACTAGCGGACAATGAGCAGTTCTTC

D gene: TRBD1
clone size: NA
V gene: TRBV6-5
J gene: TRBJ1-5
CDR3 protein: CASSLGQGNQPQHF
CDR3 DNA: TGTGCCAGCAGTCTCGGACAGGGGAATCAGCCCCAGCATTTT

D gene: NA
clone size: NA
V gene: TRBV7-2
J gene: TRBJ1-1
CDR3 protein: CASSGDRDKNTEAFF
CDR3 DNA: TGTGCCAGCAGCGGTGACCGGGACAAGAACACTGAAGCTTTCTTT

D gene: NA
clone size: NA
V gene: TRBV3-1/TRBV3-2
J gene: TRBJ2-7
CDR3 protein: CASSQVGGEQYF
CDR3 DNA: TGTGCCAGCAGCCAAGTGGGGGGCGAGCAGTACTTC

D gene: NA
clone size: few
V gene: TRBV5-4
J gene: TRBJ2-3
CDR3 protein: CASSLEGGDTQYF
CDR3 DNA: TGTGCCAGCAGCTTGGAAGGCGGAGATACGCAGTATTTT

D gene: NA
clone size: NA
V gene: TRBV27
J gene: TRBJ2-1
CDR3 protein: CASRGRVGVLSNEQFF
CDR3 DNA: TGTGCCAGCAGGGGGAGAGTGGGAGTTCTGTCCAATGAGCAGTTCTTC

D gene: NA
clone size: NA
V gene: TRBV7-9
J gene: TRBJ1-1
CDR3 protein: CASTVPRVTGEAFF
CDR3 DNA: TGTGCCAGCACCGTCCCACGGGTAACAGGCGAAGCTTTCTTT

D gene: TRBD2
clone size: NA
V gene: TRBV4-3
J gene: TRBJ2-1
CDR3 protein: CASSQLAGSSYNEQFF
CDR3 DNA: TGCGCCAGCAGCCAATTAGCGGGGAGCTCCTACAATGAGCAGTTCTTC

D gene: TRBD2
clone size: NA
V gene: TRBV7-9
J gene: TRBJ2-7
CDR3 protein: CASSLVLAGASEQYF
CDR3 DNA: TGTGCCAGCAGCTTAGTGCTAGCGGGAGCGAGCGAGCAGTACTTC